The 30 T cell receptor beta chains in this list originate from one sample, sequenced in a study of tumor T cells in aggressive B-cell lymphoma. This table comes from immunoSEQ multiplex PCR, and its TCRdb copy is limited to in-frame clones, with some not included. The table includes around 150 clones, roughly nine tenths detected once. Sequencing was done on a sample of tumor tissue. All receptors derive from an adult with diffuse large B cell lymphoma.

The CDR3 here is CASSPPYRTDYGYTF. The DNA for the CDR3 is TGTGCCAGCTCACCACCGTATAGGACAGACTATGGCTACACCTTC. V gene TRBV18 combines with J gene TRBJ1-2, with TRBD1 as a possible D gene (6 bases). This CDR3 spans 15 amino acids. Trimming stripped 0 bases from V and 3 bases from J, with 11 bases between. Germline V gene lookup returns CDR1 KGHSH and CDR2 LQKENI.

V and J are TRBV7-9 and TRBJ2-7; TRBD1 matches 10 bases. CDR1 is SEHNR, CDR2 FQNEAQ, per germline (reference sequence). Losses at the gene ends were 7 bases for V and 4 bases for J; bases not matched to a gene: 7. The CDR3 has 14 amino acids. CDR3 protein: CASIHRDRGYEQYF. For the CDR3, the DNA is TGTGCCAGCATTCACCGGGACAGGGGATACGAGCAGTACTTC.

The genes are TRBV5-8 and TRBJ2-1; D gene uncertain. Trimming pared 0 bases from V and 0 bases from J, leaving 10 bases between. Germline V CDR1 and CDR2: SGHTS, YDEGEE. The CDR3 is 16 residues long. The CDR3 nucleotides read TGTGCCAGCAGCTTGGAGCCCTGGAGCTCCTACAATGAGCAGTTCTTC. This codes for CASSLEPWSSYNEQFF.

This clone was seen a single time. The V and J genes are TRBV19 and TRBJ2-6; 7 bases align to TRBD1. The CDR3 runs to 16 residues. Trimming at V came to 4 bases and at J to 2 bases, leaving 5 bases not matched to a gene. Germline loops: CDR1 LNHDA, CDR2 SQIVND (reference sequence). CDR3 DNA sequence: TGTGCCAGTAGTAAAAGACAGGGTGCTGGGGCCAACGTCCTGACTTTC. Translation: CASSKRQGAGANVLTF.

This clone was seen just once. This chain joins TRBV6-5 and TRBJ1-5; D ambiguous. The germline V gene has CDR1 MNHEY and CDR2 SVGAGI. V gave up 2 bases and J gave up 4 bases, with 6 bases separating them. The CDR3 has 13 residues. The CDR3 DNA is TGTGCCAGCAGTTACGGGCAAAATCAGCCCCAGCATTTT. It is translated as CASSYGQNQPQHF.

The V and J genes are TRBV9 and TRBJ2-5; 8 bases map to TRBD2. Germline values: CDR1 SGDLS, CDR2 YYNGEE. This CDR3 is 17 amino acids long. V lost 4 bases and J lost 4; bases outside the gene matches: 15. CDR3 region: CASSSRRGGPLGETQYF. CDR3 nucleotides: TGTGCCAGCAGCTCCCGTCGGGGGGGGCCTTTGGGAGAGACCCAGTACTTC.

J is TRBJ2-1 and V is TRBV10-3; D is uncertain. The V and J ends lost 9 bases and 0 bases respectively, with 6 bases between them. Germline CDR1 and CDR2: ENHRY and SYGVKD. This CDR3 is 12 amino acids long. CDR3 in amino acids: CAIASSYNEQFF. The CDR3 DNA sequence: TGTGCCATAGCTAGCTCCTACAATGAGCAGTTCTTC.

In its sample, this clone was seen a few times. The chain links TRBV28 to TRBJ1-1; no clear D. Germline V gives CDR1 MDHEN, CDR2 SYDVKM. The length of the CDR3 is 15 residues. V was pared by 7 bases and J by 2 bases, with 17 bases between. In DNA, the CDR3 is TGTGCCAGCACCCCCGGCGGACTGGGAAACACTGAAGCTTTCTTT. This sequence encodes CASTPGGLGNTEAFF.

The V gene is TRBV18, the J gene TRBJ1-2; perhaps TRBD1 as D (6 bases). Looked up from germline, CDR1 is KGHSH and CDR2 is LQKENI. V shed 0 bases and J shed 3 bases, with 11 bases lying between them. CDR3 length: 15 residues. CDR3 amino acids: CASSPPHRTDYGYTF. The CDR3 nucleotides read TGTGCCAGCTCACCACCGCATAGGACAGACTATGGCTACACCTTC. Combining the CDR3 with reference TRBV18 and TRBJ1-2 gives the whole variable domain NAGVMQNPRHLVRRRGQEARLRCSPMKGHSHVYWYRQLPEEGLKFMVYLQKENIIDESGMPKERFSAEFPKEGPSILRIQQVVRGDSAAYFCASSPPHRTDYGYTFGSGTRLTVV.

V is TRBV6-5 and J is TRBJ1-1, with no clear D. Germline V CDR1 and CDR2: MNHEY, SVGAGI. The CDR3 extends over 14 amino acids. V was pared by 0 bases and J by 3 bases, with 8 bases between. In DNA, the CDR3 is TGTGCCAGCAGTTACTCCGAGGCGTACACTGAAGCTTTCTTT. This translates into CASSYSEAYTEAFF.

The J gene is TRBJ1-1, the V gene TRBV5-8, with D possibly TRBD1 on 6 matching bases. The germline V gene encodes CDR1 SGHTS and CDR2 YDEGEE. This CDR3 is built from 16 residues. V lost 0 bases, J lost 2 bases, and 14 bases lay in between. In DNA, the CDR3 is TGTGCCAGCAGCTTGGCCCGCGGCAGGGGTAACACTGAAGCTTTCTTT. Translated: CASSLARGRGNTEAFF.

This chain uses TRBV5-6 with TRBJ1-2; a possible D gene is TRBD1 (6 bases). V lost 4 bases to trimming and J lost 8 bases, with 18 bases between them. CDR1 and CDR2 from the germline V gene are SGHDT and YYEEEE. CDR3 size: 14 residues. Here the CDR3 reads CASSPPQGVDGYTF. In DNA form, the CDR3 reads TGTGCCAGCAGCCCCCCACAGGGAGTAGACGGCTACACCTTC.

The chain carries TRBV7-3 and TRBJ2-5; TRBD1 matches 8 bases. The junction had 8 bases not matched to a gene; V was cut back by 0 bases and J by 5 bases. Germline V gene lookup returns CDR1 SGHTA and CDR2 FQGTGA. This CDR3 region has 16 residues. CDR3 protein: CASSLTGTGLSETQYF. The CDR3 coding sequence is TGTGCCAGCAGCTTAACCGGGACAGGCCTCAGTGAGACCCAGTACTTC.

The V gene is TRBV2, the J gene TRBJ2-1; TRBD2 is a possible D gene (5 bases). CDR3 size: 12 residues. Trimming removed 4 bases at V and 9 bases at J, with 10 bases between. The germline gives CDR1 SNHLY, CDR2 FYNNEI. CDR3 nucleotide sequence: TGTGCCAGCAGTGGAACTGAGGGTGAGCAGTTCTTC. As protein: CASSGTEGEQFF.

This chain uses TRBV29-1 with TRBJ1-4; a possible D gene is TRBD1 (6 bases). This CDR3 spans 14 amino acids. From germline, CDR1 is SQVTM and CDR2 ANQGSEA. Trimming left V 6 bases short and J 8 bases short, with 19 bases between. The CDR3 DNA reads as TGCAGCGTGGCCCCCGGGACATCCAACGAAAAACTGTTTTTT. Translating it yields CSVAPGTSNEKLFF.

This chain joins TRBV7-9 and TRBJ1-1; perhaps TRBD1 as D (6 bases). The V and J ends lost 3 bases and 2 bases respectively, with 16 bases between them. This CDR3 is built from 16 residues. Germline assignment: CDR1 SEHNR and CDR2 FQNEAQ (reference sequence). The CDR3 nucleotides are TGTGCCAGCAGCTTCTTCTGGGGGGGCCATAACACTGAAGCTTTCTTT. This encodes CASSFFWGGHNTEAFF.

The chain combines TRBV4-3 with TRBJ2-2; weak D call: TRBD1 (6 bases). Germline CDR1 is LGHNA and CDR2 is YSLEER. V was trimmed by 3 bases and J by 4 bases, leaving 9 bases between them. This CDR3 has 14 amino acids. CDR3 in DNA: TGCGCCAGCAGCCAGGGGGCGGGCACCGGGGAGCTGTTTTTT. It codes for CASSQGAGTGELFF.

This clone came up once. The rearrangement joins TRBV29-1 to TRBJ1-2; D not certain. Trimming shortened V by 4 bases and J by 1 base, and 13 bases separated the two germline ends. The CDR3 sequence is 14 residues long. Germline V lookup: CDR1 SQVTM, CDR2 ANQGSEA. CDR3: CSVGPRDNNYGYTF. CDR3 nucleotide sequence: TGCAGCGTTGGGCCAAGAGACAATAACTATGGCTACACCTTC.

CDR3 sequence reads: CASSYGGGPQNTEAFF. In DNA form, the CDR3 reads TGTGCCAGCAGTTACGGGGGGGGGCCTCAGAACACTGAAGCTTTCTTT. The rearrangement joins TRBV6-5 to TRBJ1-1, with TRBD1 as a possible D gene (6 bases). In germline, CDR1 is MNHEY, CDR2 SVGAGI. The CDR3 contains 16 residues. V was clipped by 2 bases and J by 1 base, with 14 bases between them.

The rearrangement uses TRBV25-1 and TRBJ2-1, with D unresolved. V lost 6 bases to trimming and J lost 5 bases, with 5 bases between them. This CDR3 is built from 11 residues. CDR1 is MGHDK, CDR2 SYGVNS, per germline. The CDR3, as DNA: TGTGCCAGCAGCCTCCACAATGAGCAGTTCTTC. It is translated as CASSLHNEQFF.

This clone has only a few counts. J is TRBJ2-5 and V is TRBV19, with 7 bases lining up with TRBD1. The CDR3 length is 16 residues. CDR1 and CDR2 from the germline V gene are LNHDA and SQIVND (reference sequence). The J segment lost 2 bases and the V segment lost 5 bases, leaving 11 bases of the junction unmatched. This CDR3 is CASSGLGTASQETQYF. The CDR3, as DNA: TGTGCCAGTAGTGGCTTGGGGACAGCTTCTCAAGAGACCCAGTACTTC.

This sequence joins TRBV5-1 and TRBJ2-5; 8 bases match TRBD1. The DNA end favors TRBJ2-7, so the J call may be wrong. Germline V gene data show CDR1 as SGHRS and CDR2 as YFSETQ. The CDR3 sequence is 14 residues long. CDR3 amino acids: CASSFGTGSYEQYF. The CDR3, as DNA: TGCGCCAGCAGCTTTGGGACAGGCTCCTACGAGCAGTACTTC.

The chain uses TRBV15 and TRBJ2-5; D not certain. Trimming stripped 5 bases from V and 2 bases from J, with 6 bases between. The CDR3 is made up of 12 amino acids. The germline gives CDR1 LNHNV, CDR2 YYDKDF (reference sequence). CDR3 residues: CATSAQQETQYF. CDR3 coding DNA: TGTGCCACCAGCGCACAACAAGAGACCCAGTACTTC.

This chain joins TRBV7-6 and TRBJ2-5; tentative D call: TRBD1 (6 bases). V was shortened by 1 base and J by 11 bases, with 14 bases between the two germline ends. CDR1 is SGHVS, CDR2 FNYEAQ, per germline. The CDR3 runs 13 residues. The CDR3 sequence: CASSLGETGQQYF. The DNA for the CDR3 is TGTGCCAGCAGCTTAGGGGAGACAGGCCAGCAGTACTTC.

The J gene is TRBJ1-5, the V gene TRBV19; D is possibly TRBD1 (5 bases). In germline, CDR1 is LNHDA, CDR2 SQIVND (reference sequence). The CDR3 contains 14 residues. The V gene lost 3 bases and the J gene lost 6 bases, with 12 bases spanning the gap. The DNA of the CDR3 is TGTGCCAGTAGTATCCTACCTAGGGGTCAGCCCCAGCATTTT. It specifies CASSILPRGQPQHF.

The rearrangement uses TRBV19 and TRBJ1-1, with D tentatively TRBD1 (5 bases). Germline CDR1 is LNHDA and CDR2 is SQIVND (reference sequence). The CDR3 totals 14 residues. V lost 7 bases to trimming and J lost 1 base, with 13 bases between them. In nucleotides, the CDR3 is TGTGCCAGTACCTCTAGACAGAGGAACACTGAAGCTTTCTTT. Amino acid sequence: CASTSRQRNTEAFF.

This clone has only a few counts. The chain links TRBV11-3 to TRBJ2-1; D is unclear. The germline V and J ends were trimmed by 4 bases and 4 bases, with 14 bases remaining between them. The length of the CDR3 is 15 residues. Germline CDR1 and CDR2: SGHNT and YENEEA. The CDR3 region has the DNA TGTGCCAGCAGCTCTACCGTATCCGGTTACAATGAGCAGTTCTTC. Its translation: CASSSTVSGYNEQFF.

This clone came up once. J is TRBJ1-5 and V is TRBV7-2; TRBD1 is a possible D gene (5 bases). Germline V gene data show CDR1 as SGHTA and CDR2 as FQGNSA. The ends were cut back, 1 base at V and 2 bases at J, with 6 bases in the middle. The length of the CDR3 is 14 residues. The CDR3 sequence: CASSLVQGNQPQHF. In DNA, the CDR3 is TGTGCCAGCAGCTTAGTACAGGGCAATCAGCCCCAGCATTTT.

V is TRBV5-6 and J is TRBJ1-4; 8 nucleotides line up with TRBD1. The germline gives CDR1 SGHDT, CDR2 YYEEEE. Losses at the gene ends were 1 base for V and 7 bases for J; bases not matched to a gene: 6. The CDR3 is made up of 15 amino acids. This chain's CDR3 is CASSLWDRRIEKLFF. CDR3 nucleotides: TGTGCCAGCAGCTTGTGGGACAGGCGAATTGAAAAACTGTTTTTT.

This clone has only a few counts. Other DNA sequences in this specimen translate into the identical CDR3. The CDR3 protein is CASSLGQGTSGNTIYF. The DNA for the CDR3 is TGTGCCAGCAGTTTAGGACAGGGGACCTCTGGAAACACCATATATTTT. The chain joins TRBV5-6 to TRBJ1-3, with TRBD1 identical over 9 bases. Per the germline V gene, CDR1 is SGHDT and CDR2 is YYEEEE. Trimming took 5 bases from V and 0 from J; bases not matched to a gene: 6. The length of the CDR3 is 16 residues.